Sequencing of this T cell receptor (beta chain) was carried out in a study of graft-versus-host responses after intestinal transplantation. Whole-study context: Recipients had multivisceral, liver-intestinal, or isolated intestinal transplants. Anti-thymocyte globulin induction, then tacrolimus and steroids for around three years, went to all recipients. Findings and caveats of the study: High graft-versus-host to host-versus-graft clonal ratios were seen in allografts of patients with graft-donor T cell macrochimerism. Researchers found GvH clones in recipient marrow, and some showed up first in ileum or blood.

About this clone: Its cognate antigen is unknown.

With V trimmed by 5 bases and J by 5 bases, 5 bases remained unmatched. CDR1 and CDR2 from the germline V gene are MNHEY and SMNVEV (reference sequence). The CDR3 sequence is 15 residues long. TCRdb's table, derived via immunoSEQ multiplex PCR, lists solely in-frame clones and lacks some. The data show under 85,000 clones, around 95% seen once. This specimen was unstimulated CD8+ T cells sorted from spleen or lymph node cells, taken before intestinal transplant. This receptor was obtained from a human donor who received an intestinal transplant. The J gene is TRBJ2-7, the V gene TRBV27; 14 bases are a match to TRBD2. The CDR3 sequence: CASSQKGLAGDEQYF. In DNA, the CDR3 is TGTGCCAGCAGTCAGAAGGGACTAGCGGGAGACGAGCAGTACTTC.